This TCR beta chain was retrieved from a study of T cell clonality in common variable immunodeficiency. General study findings and limits: In common variable immunodeficiency, TCR beta chains reportedly carried fewer deletions and N-nucleotide insertions. CVID subjects had higher TCRbeta clonality than healthy controls, most marked in about a third.

Both groups were predominantly of Caucasian heritage. Each donor provided about 4.5 to 8.5 ml of heparinized whole blood. This clone was counted between two and nine times. Its antigen is currently unknown. The CDR3 is cut off 3 residues early in the read; its end comes from the germline J gene. The CDR3 is 15 amino acids. The germline V gene has CDR1 SGHTA and CDR2 FQGNSA. V lost 5 bases and J lost 7; bases outside the gene matches: 5. The table came from immunoSEQ multiplex PCR; TCRdb's copy has only in-frame clones and leaves some out. The profile covers 57,000 or so clones, none occurring a single time.

The rearrangement links TRBV7-2 to TRBJ1-6, with 10 bases lining up with TRBD1. The source is a person between 18 and 75 years old in good health. Sequenced: peripheral blood mononuclear cells. The CDR3 spells CASSLPDRGNSPLHF. Partial CDR3 DNA: TGTGCCAGCAGCCTCCCGGACAGGGGGAATTCACCC.